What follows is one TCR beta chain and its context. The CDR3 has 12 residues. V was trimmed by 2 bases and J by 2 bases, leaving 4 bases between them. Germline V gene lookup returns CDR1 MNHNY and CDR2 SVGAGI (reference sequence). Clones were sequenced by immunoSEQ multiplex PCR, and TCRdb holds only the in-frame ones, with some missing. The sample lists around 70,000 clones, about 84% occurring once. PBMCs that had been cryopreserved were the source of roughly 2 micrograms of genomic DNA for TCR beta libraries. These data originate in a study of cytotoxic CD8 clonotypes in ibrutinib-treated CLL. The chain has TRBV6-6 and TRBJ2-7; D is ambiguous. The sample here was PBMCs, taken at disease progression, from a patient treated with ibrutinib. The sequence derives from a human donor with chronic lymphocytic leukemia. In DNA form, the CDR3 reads TGTGCCAGCAGTTACAGCACCTACGAGCAGTACTTC. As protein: CASSYSTYEQYF.